Each of the 6 T cell receptor beta chains below was sequenced from the same sample in a study of shared clonotypes between healthy human individuals. Terminally differentiated effector memory CD45RA+ cells were left out of the naive CD8 fraction, which was CD45RO-negative and positively selected for CCR7. Produced via immunoSEQ multiplex PCR; TCRdb's table is partial and in-frame only. The sample records approximately 740,000 clones, around 92% being singletons. Sequencing was carried out using naive CD8+ T cells sorted from blood. The receptors come from a man aged 30 to 39 in good health.

The chain has TRBV4-3 and TRBJ1-1, with a weak D call TRBD1 (5 bases). The CDR3 covers 20 residues. V lost 0 bases to trimming and J lost 6 bases, with 29 bases between them. Per germline, CDR1 LGHNA and CDR2 YSLEER. The CDR3 reads CASSQELGSSGTTEGAEAFF. The CDR3 nucleotides are TGCGCCAGCAGCCAAGAACTTGGGTCGAGTGGGACCACTGAGGGCGCTGAAGCTTTCTTT.

This chain joins TRBV29-1 and TRBJ2-7; D gene uncertain. Trimming took 0 bases from V and 5 from J, leaving 8 bases between them. The germline CDR1 and CDR2 sequences are SQVTM and ANQGSEA. The CDR3 totals 12 residues. In nucleotides, the CDR3 is TGCAGCGTTGAAGATCTTAAGGACGAGCAGTACTTC. It specifies CSVEDLKDEQYF.

This chain uses TRBV21-1 with TRBJ2-3; TRBD2 reflects the table's D call only, with no check against the DNA. TRBV21-1 is tagged as a pseudogene. The CDR3 length is 17 residues. CDR3 DNA sequence: TGTGCCAGCAGCAAGGTCCTCAAGCGGTCCCGCACAGATACGCAGTATTTT. Its translation is CASSKVLKRSRTDTQYF.

The rearrangement links TRBV27 to TRBJ2-7; D possibly corresponds to TRBD2 (6 bases). V dropped 4 bases and J dropped 5 bases, with 6 bases sitting between them. CDR1 and CDR2 (germline): MNHEY, SMNVEV (reference sequence). The CDR3 runs 11 residues. This CDR3 reads CASSSGDEQYF. The CDR3 region has the DNA TGTGCCAGCAGTTCGGGGGACGAGCAGTACTTC.

Of note for this clone: This sample includes further DNA sequences coding for the same CDR3. V and J are TRBV27 and TRBJ2-7; 9 bases are a match to TRBD1. The germline V gene has CDR1 MNHEY and CDR2 SMNVEV (reference sequence). J gave up 4 bases and V 4 bases, and 5 bases lay outside the gene matches. The CDR3 loop spans 14 amino acids. In DNA form, the CDR3 reads TGTGCCAGCAGTTCACAGGGGGCGTTGTACGAGCAGTACTTC. It is translated as CASSSQGALYEQYF.

The genes are TRBV28 and TRBJ2-1; 12 positions match TRBD2. Germline V gives CDR1 MDHEN, CDR2 SYDVKM. The J segment lost 6 bases and the V segment lost 6 bases, leaving 6 bases of the junction unmatched. This CDR3 has 15 amino acids. In DNA form, the CDR3 reads TGTGCCAGCAGCCTGACTAGCGGGAGTCTCAATGAGCAGTTCTTC. Its translation is CASSLTSGSLNEQFF.